This paragraph reports one T cell receptor (beta chain). The repertoire was sequenced with immunoSEQ multiplex PCR; TCRdb's copy has only in-frame clones and lacks some. In the table there are 100,000 to 150,000 clones, approximately 80% of which are singletons. Germline V gene data show CDR1 as KGHDR and CDR2 as SFDVKD. The CDR3 is made up of 15 amino acids. Trimming at V came to 10 bases and at J to 1 base, leaving 9 bases not matched to a gene. These data are taken from a study of blood T cell repertoires in COVID-19. The rearrangement links TRBV24-1 to TRBJ2-3, with 8 bases that match TRBD2. The sample taken for sequencing was peripheral blood. The clonotype was recovered from a man between 40 and 49 years old with active or convalescent COVID-19. DNA for the CDR3: TGTGCCACGGGGCCGGGGGGGCAGGGCACAGATACGCAGTATTTT. It is translated as CATGPGGQGTDTQYF.